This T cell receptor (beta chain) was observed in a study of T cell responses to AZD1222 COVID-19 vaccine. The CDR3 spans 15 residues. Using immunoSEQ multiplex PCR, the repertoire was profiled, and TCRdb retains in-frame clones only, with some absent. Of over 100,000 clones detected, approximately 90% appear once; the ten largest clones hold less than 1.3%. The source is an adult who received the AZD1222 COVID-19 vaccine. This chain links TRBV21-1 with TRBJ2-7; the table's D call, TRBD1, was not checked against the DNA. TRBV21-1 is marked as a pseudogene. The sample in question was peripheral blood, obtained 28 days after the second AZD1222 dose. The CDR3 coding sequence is TGTGCCAGCAGCCGGACGGACAGGGAGACGTACGAGCAGTACTTC. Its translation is CASSRTDRETYEQYF.